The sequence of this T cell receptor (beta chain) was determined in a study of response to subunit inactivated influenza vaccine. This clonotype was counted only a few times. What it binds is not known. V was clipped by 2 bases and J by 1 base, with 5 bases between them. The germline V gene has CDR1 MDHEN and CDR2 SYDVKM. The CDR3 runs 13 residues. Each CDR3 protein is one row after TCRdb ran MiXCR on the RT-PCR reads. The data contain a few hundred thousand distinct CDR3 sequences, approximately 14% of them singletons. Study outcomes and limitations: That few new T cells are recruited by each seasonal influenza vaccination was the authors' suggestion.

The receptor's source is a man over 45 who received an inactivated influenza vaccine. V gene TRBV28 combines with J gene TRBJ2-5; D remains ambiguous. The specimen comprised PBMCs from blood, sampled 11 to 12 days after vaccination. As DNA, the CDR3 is TGTGCCAGCAGTTTAAACCTCCAAGAGACCCAGTACTTC. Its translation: CASSLNLQETQYF. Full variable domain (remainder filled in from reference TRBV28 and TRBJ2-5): DVKVTQSSRYLVKRTGEKVFLECVQDMDHENMFWYRQDPGLGLRLIYFSYDVKMKEKGDIPEGYSVSREKKERFSLILESASTNQTSMYLCASSLNLQETQYFGPGTRLLVL.